Listed below are T cell receptor beta chains from one sample, sequenced in a study of cytomegalovirus exposure and HLA in healthy donors. Assay used: immunoSEQ multiplex PCR; TCRdb lists only in-frame clones, some missing. Found here are about 200,000 clones, 79% of them singletons; the top ten hold roughly 1.4%. Source material: PBMCs. Receptors originate from a girl aged 10-17 years in good health and CMV-seropositive. Both conserved end residues are part of each CDR3. A D gene is named only where the DNA matches it firmly. Rows may omit the clone size; those that give it use once, few, many or a size class.

d_gene	v_gene	j_gene	abundance	CDR3aa	CDR3nt
NA	TRBV4-1	TRBJ1-6	NA	CASSQDLVQVSLHF	TGCGCCAGCAGCCAAGATCTTGTCCAGGTATCCCTCCACTTT
NA	TRBV7-8	TRBJ2-3	NA	CATQFSRGRDTQYF	TGTGCCACCCAATTTTCCAGGGGGAGGGATACGCAGTATTTT
TRBD2	TRBV14	TRBJ2-3	NA	CASSQVIGLAGAGDTQYF	TGTGCCAGCAGCCAAGTGATAGGACTAGCGGGGGCAGGAGATACGCAGTATTTT
NA	TRBV27	TRBJ1-1	once	CASSLSRMGAEAFF	TGTGCCAGCAGTTTATCGCGAATGGGAGCTGAAGCTTTCTTT
NA	TRBV7-9	TRBJ1-4	NA	CASSLAPSLRFGEKLFF	TGTGCCAGCAGCTTGGCTCCGTCATTACGGTTCGGGGAAAAACTGTTTTTT
TRBD2	TRBV6-6	TRBJ2-1	NA	CASRFSGGPQNEQFF	TGTGCCAGCAGGTTTAGCGGGGGGCCCCAAAATGAGCAGTTCTTC
TRBD2	TRBV13	TRBJ2-4	NA	CASSSEGTRSKNIQYF	TGTGCCAGCAGCTCGGAAGGGACTAGGTCCAAAAACATTCAGTACTTC
TRBD2	TRBV7-6	TRBJ2-3	NA	CASSLARASGHTDTQYF	TGTGCCAGCAGCTTAGCGAGGGCTAGCGGGCACACAGATACGCAGTATTTT
TRBD1	TRBV4-3	TRBJ2-7	NA	CASSQGRGTGYEQYF	TGCGCCAGCAGCCAAGGGAGAGGGACAGGCTACGAGCAGTACTTC
NA	TRBV6-6	TRBJ2-7	NA	CASSYMAGWIFHEQYF	TGTGCCAGCAGTTATATGGCAGGGTGGATCTTTCACGAGCAGTACTTC
TRBD1	TRBV14	TRBJ1-3	NA	CASSQVGGGAGNTIYF	TGTGCCAGCAGCCAAGTAGGAGGGGGCGCCGGAAACACCATATATTTT
NA	TRBV10-3	TRBJ2-7	NA	CAIRTDEQYF	TGTGCCATCCGGACAGACGAGCAGTACTTC
TRBD1	TRBV11-3	TRBJ1-1	NA	CAGSGGNTEAFF	TGTGCCGGATCAGGGGGGAACACTGAAGCTTTCTTT
NA	TRBV4-3	TRBJ2-7	NA	CASSHLGQYEQYF	TGCGCCAGCAGCCACCTCGGACAGTACGAGCAGTACTTC
TRBD1	TRBV27	TRBJ1-6	NA	CASSLRQGPSYNSPLHF	TGTGCCAGCAGTCTCCGACAGGGACCCTCCTATAATTCACCCCTCCACTTT
NA	TRBV29-1	TRBJ2-3	NA	CSVRGKITDTQYF	TGCAGCGTTAGGGGAAAAATTACAGATACGCAGTATTTT
TRBD1	TRBV7-9	TRBJ2-7	few	CASSGQVFYEQYF	TGTGCCAGCAGCGGACAGGTGTTCTACGAGCAGTACTTC
TRBD1	TRBV5-4	TRBJ2-5	NA	CASSQPTGRVETQYF	TGTGCCAGCAGCCAACCGACAGGGCGGGTAGAGACCCAGTACTTC
NA	TRBV9	TRBJ2-2	NA	CASSGVRGRAGELFF	TGTGCCAGCAGCGGTGTTAGGGGGAGGGCCGGGGAGCTGTTTTTT
NA	TRBV5-1	TRBJ1-2	NA	CASSLDWGGDGYTF	TGCGCCAGCAGCTTGGATTGGGGGGGGGATGGCTACACCTTC
NA	TRBV11-3	TRBJ2-5	NA	CASSGAGDQETQYF	TGTGCCAGCAGCGGAGCGGGCGACCAAGAGACCCAGTACTTC
TRBD1	TRBV6-1	TRBJ1-1	NA	CASSEWTGENTEAFF	TGTGCCAGCAGTGAATGGACAGGGGAGAACACTGAAGCTTTCTTT
TRBD1	TRBV18	TRBJ2-7	NA	CASSPGTGWEQYF	TGTGCCAGCTCACCAGGGACAGGATGGGAGCAGTACTTC
TRBD1	TRBV9	TRBJ1-6	NA	CASSAEGQYNSPLHF	TGTGCCAGCAGCGCCGAGGGACAGTATAATTCACCCCTCCACTTT
NA	TRBV7-2	TRBJ1-5	NA	CASSLGGGGSQPQHF	TGTGCCAGCAGCTTAGGGGGCGGAGGGAGTCAGCCCCAGCATTTT
NA	TRBV18	TRBJ2-3	NA	CASSPLPGSTDTQYF	TGTGCCAGCTCACCACTTCCGGGTAGCACAGATACGCAGTATTTT
TRBD1	TRBV27	TRBJ2-7	NA	CASRRGTEYEQYF	TGTGCCAGCAGGCGAGGGACAGAATACGAGCAGTACTTC
NA	TRBV19	TRBJ1-5	NA	CASSIGGFNQPQHF	TGTGCCAGTAGTATAGGAGGATTCAATCAGCCCCAGCATTTT
TRBD1	TRBV11-2	TRBJ2-7	NA	CASSLGVTGSSYEQYF	TGTGCCAGCAGCTTAGGTGTGACAGGGTCCTCCTACGAGCAGTACTTC